The 5 T cell receptor beta chains given below trace back to one sample, sequenced in a study of T cell responses to AZD1222 COVID-19 vaccine. Here immunoSEQ multiplex PCR was the method, and the copy in TCRdb shows in-frame clones only, minus some. The sample gives roughly 85,000 clones, approximately 90% of which show up once; 3.3% is in the top ten. The specimen comprised peripheral blood, sampled 28 days after the second AZD1222 dose. These receptors all come from an adult who received the AZD1222 COVID-19 vaccine.

The chain employs TRBV30 and TRBJ1-1; D is uncertain. Trimming removed 0 bases at V and 1 base at J, with 9 bases between. Germline CDR1 and CDR2: GTSNPN and SVGIG (reference sequence). The CDR3 is 14 residues long. The DNA for the CDR3 is TGTGCCTGGAGTGTACTGAGTGGGAACACTGAAGCTTTCTTT. It yields the protein CAWSVLSGNTEAFF.

The V and J genes are TRBV7-6 and TRBJ2-1; 9 positions match TRBD2. The CDR3 extends over 17 amino acids. The germline V gene has CDR1 SGHVS and CDR2 FNYEAQ. The junction had 10 bases not matched to a gene; V was cut back by 1 base and J by 6 bases. The CDR3 nucleotides are TGTGCCAGCAGCTTAGTAGTGGGCGCGGGGGGGTCCAATGAGCAGTTCTTC. This codes for CASSLVVGAGGSNEQFF.

The chain has TRBV30 and TRBJ2-7; tentative D call: TRBD2 (6 bases). Germline-derived CDR1 and CDR2 are GTSNPN and SVGIG (reference sequence). The V gene lost 2 bases and the J gene lost 5 bases, with 19 bases spanning the gap. The CDR3 is made up of 15 amino acids. The chain's CDR3 is CAWSPRGTPMDEQYF. The CDR3 coding sequence is TGTGCCTGGAGTCCACGGGGGACCCCCATGGACGAGCAGTACTTC.

This clone was picked up one time. The V gene is TRBV19, the J gene TRBJ1-1; tentatively, D is TRBD1 (5 bases). Trimming took off 6 bases at V and 1 base at J, with 12 bases between the two ends. CDR3 length: 14 residues. CDR1 is LNHDA and CDR2 is SQIVND in the germline V gene (reference sequence). The CDR3 DNA is TGTGCCAGTAGATCGGGACGATCGAACACTGAAGCTTTCTTT. Its protein product is CASRSGRSNTEAFF. Full variable domain (remainder filled in from reference TRBV19 and TRBJ1-1): DGGITQSPKYLFRKEGQNVTLSCEQNLNHDAMYWYRQDPGQGLRLIYYSQIVNDFQKGDIAEGYSVSREKKESFPLTVTSAQKNPTAFYLCASRSGRSNTEAFFGQGTRLTVV.

V is TRBV30 and J is TRBJ2-1, with a weak D call TRBD2 (6 bases). The CDR3 sequence is 15 residues long. Germline V CDR1 and CDR2: GTSNPN, SVGIG (reference sequence). V shed 4 bases and J shed 1 base, with 14 bases lying between them. The DNA of the CDR3 is TGTGCCTGGAACCGTAGACTAGGGTCCTACAATGAGCAGTTCTTC. Translated: CAWNRRLGSYNEQFF. Supplemented by reference TRBV30 and TRBJ2-1, the full variable domain reads SQTIHQWPATLVQPVGSPLSLECTVEGTSNPNLYWYRQAAGRGLQLLFYSVGIGQISSEVPQNLSASRPQDRQFILSSKKLLLSDSGFYLCAWNRRLGSYNEQFFGPGTRLTVL.